A single sample gave rise to the 2 T cell receptor beta chains below, sequenced in a study of cytomegalovirus exposure and HLA in healthy donors. Use of 60 Vbeta and 13 Jbeta primers characterized the PCR. Here immunoSEQ multiplex PCR was the method, and the copy in TCRdb shows in-frame clones only, minus some. Of about 88,000 clones in the sample, around 89% were seen once. Sequencing was done on a sample of PBMCs. The origin of the receptors is a man aged 18 to 35 in good health and CMV-seronegative.

CDR3 nucleotide sequence: TGTGCCAGTAGTATGGTAGCGGGAGCCCACGAGCAGTACTTC. Amino acids: CASSMVAGAHEQYF. This sequence joins TRBV19 and TRBJ2-7; TRBD2 agrees at 9 bases. There are 14 residues in the CDR3. V shed 3 bases, J shed 5 bases, and the junction held 5 bases outside the gene matches. The germline gives CDR1 LNHDA, CDR2 SQIVND (reference sequence).

J is TRBJ1-1 and V is TRBV28; maybe TRBD1 (5 bases). Germline V CDR1 and CDR2: MDHEN, SYDVKM. The CDR3 sequence is 19 residues long. The V and J ends lost 6 bases and 0 bases respectively, with 26 bases between them. This CDR3 reads CASRGVFWGGLGMNTEAFF. The DNA for the CDR3 is TGTGCCAGCAGGGGCGTATTTTGGGGGGGTCTTGGGATGAACACTGAAGCTTTCTTT.